The 26 T cell receptor beta chains below were found in one sample sequenced in a study of T-cell reconstitution after alpha-beta-depleted transplantation in children listed by TCRdb under 2016. Library construction relied on PCR. The sequencing machine was an Illumina HiSeq 2500. TCR libraries were prepared with molecular barcoding, using unique molecular identifiers to normalize TCRbeta repertoire quantification. TCRdb's own reprocessing of the public reads used fastp at Q25 and MiXCR and kept productive beta chains. For every CDR3 protein sequence, its rows merge into one entry that carries the most common genes and DNA. This sample comprises 600,000 to 700,000 distinct CDR3 sequences, roughly 17% of them detected only once. The ten largest clones add up to over 0.95% of the sample. The sample was PBMCs from the stem cell graft donor, taken from the stem cell graft. The origin of the receptors is a human donor who donated a stem cell graft to a child with acute myeloid leukemia.

This clonotype came up many times. The chain couples TRBV29-1 to TRBJ2-1, with D possibly TRBD2 on 7 matching bases. There are 14 residues in the CDR3. The V end was cut by 1 base, the J end by 2 bases, with 9 bases between. CDR1 and CDR2 from the germline V gene are SQVTM and ANQGSEA. CDR3 loop: CSVEGEGAYNEQFF. The CDR3 coding sequence is TGCAGCGTTGAAGGGGAGGGGGCCTACAATGAGCAGTTCTTC.

This clonotype has a count of ten or more. This chain links TRBV20-1 with TRBJ2-1; D might be TRBD1 or TRBD2, each matching 5 bases. CDR3 size: 13 residues. Germline values: CDR1 DFQATT, CDR2 SNEGSKA (reference sequence). Trimming pared 4 bases from V and 4 bases from J, leaving 11 bases between. The CDR3 protein is CSAKRGYYNEQFF. CDR3 in DNA: TGCAGTGCTAAGAGGGGATATTACAATGAGCAGTTCTTC.

This clonotype was seen repeatedly, ten times or more. The chain employs TRBV20-1 and TRBJ2-3, with D tentatively TRBD1 (5 bases). CDR1 and CDR2 (germline): DFQATT, SNEGSKA (reference sequence). Trimming took off 0 bases at V and 5 bases at J, with 6 bases between the two ends. The CDR3 covers 12 residues. The CDR3 region has the DNA TGCAGTGCTAGAGAGGGGCTAGATACGCAGTATTTT. This translates into CSAREGLDTQYF.

V gene TRBV7-9 combines with J gene TRBJ2-7, with D possibly matching TRBD1 (6 bases). Germline V gene lookup returns CDR1 SEHNR and CDR2 FQNEAQ (reference sequence). V gave up 5 bases and J gave up 3 bases, with 14 bases separating them. CDR3 length: 14 amino acids. The DNA of the CDR3 is TGTGCCAGCAGCCCTCGGACAGCTTACTACGAGCAGTACTTC. Its translation: CASSPRTAYYEQYF.

There are many counts of this clonotype. This chain connects TRBV20-1 to TRBJ2-5; D is possibly TRBD2 (7 bases). The CDR3 consists of 12 residues. The V end was cut by 6 bases, the J end by 4 bases, with 12 bases between. Germline CDR1 DFQATT, CDR2 SNEGSKA (reference sequence). The CDR3 here is CSAGGQGETQYF. CDR3 bases: TGCAGTGCGGGGGGGCAGGGAGAGACCCAGTACTTC.

This clonotype was seen a single time. The chain has TRBV2 and TRBJ2-5, with D unresolved. CDR3 length: 15 residues. Trimming cost V 2 bases and J 7 bases, with 17 bases left between them. From germline, CDR1 is SNHLY and CDR2 FYNNEI. The CDR3 DNA follows: TGTGCCAGCAGTGAATGGTCCAGCCGGTTTGGGACCCAGTACTTC. Its protein is CASSEWSSRFGTQYF.

This clonotype was detected only a few times. The rearrangement links TRBV11-2 to TRBJ1-6; TRBD1 aligns across 8 bases. The germline CDR1 and CDR2 sequences are SGHAT and FQNNGV. The trim removed 2 bases at V and 5 bases at J, leaving 2 bases unmatched. This CDR3 region has 15 residues. CDR3 in amino acids: CASSLQGADNSPLHF. CDR3 in DNA: TGTGCCAGCAGCTTACAGGGGGCGGATAATTCACCCCTCCACTTT. The full variable domain, in which reference TRBV11-2 and TRBJ1-6 provide the parts outside the CDR3, is EAGVAQSPRYKIIEKRQSVAFWCNPISGHATLYWYQQILGQGPKLLIQFQNNGVVDDSQLPKDRFSAERLKGVDSTLKIQPAKLEDSAVYLCASSLQGADNSPLHFGNGTRLTVT.

This chain joins TRBV28 and TRBJ2-7; weak D call: TRBD1 (5 bases). The CDR3 extends over 15 amino acids. The germline gives CDR1 MDHEN, CDR2 SYDVKM. V lost 6 bases and J 1 base, leaving 16 bases between the germline ends. CDR3 coding DNA: TGTGCCAGCAGCCCCCGGACAAGTAGTTCCTACGAGCAGTACGTC. This translates into CASSPRTSSSYEQYV.

The chain couples TRBV7-2 to TRBJ1-1; perhaps TRBD1 as D (5 bases). The V gene's germline CDR1 is SGHTA and CDR2 FQGNSA. Trimming pared 5 bases from V and 3 bases from J, leaving 16 bases between. CDR3 length equals 15 residues. CDR3 protein: CASSPTGPGDTEAFF. The DNA for the CDR3 is TGTGCCAGCAGCCCCACGGGCCCGGGGGACACTGAAGCTTTCTTT.

This rearrangement joins TRBV15 to TRBJ1-2, with 8 positions matching TRBD1. Unmatched junction bases numbered 14, after V lost 5 bases and J lost 3 bases. The CDR3 runs to 17 residues. CDR1 LNHNV and CDR2 YYDKDF come from the germline V gene (reference sequence). Written as DNA, the CDR3 is TGTGCCACCAGCTCCTGGACGGTAGGACAGGGTGACTATGGCTACACCTTC. This sequence encodes CATSSWTVGQGDYGYTF.

This clonotype has ten or more counts. The V gene is TRBV10-3, the J gene TRBJ2-1, with 11 bases identical to TRBD2. CDR3 length equals 14 residues. CDR1 and CDR2 (germline): ENHRY, SYGVKD. V lost 4 bases and J lost 5; bases outside the gene matches: 1. The CDR3 coding sequence is TGTGCCATCAGTGGGGGACTAGCGGACAATGAGCAGTTCTTC. Residues: CAISGGLADNEQFF.

This clonotype was detected a few times. The chain links TRBV24-1 to TRBJ2-3; TRBD2 is a possible D gene (5 bases). The CDR3 runs to 14 residues. V dropped 1 base and J dropped 6 bases, with 10 bases sitting between them. Germline V gene sequence: CDR1 KGHDR, CDR2 SFDVKD. CDR3 amino acids: CATSDLPPGDTQYF. The CDR3 DNA reads as TGTGCCACCAGTGATTTACCGCCGGGGGATACGCAGTATTTT.

The chain uses TRBV3-1 and TRBJ2-7; 11 nucleotides match TRBD2. Trimming cost V 10 bases and J 3 bases; bases outside gene matches: 20. The CDR3 is 18 amino acids. Germline values: CDR1 LGHDT, CDR2 YNNKEL (reference sequence). The CDR3, as DNA: TGTGCCATCAGTTTAGCGGAGTCACTAGCGGGGGAGTACTACGAGCAGTACTTC. Protein sequence: CAISLAESLAGEYYEQYF.

There are many counts of this clonotype. J is TRBJ2-3 and V is TRBV20-1; a weak D match, TRBD2 (6 bases). With 0 bases removed from V and 1 base from J, the gap between germline ends came to 8 bases. This CDR3 region has 14 residues. Germline V CDR1 and CDR2: DFQATT, SNEGSKA (reference sequence). DNA of the CDR3: TGCAGTGCTAGAGATCCTAGCGGCACAGATACGCAGTATTTT. This encodes CSARDPSGTDTQYF.

This clonotype was seen only a few times. The chain carries TRBV12-3 or TRBV12-4 and TRBJ2-3, with 13 bases fitting TRBD2. There are 16 residues in the CDR3. The V and J ends lost 5 bases and 1 base, in that order; junction bases with no gene match: 3. The CDR3 is CASSAGTSGGTDTQYF. CDR3 coding DNA: TGTGCCAGCAGTGCCGGGACTAGCGGGGGCACAGATACGCAGTATTTT.

Here the CDR3 reads CASSYRGFRTDDNEKLFF. The CDR3 DNA reads TGTGCCAGCAGTTATCGCGGCTTCCGGACGGACGATAATGAAAAACTGTTTTTT. This chain joins TRBV28 and TRBJ1-4; no clear D. The CDR3 extends over 18 amino acids. Trimming cost V 4 bases and J 4 bases, with 22 bases left between them. Germline loops: CDR1 MDHEN, CDR2 SYDVKM.

This clonotype has a count of ten or more. The CDR3 here is CASSLVLRDTQYF. CDR3 sequence (DNA): TGTGCCAGCAGCTTAGTATTGAGAGATACGCAGTATTTT. The J gene is TRBJ2-3, the V gene TRBV7-2, with D hard to call. The CDR3 sequence is 13 residues long. Germline V gene sequence: CDR1 SGHTA, CDR2 FQGNSA. V shed 1 base and J shed 5 bases, with 7 bases lying between them.

This clonotype was counted a few times. The chain recombines TRBV20-1 with TRBJ2-1; TRBD2 agrees at 10 bases. V lost 8 bases, J lost 2 bases, and 3 bases stayed unmatched. The CDR3 covers 13 residues. The germline V gene has CDR1 DFQATT and CDR2 SNEGSKA (reference sequence). The CDR3 bases are TGCAGTCAGCGGGGGGGAACCTACAATGAGCAGTTCTTC. Protein sequence: CSQRGGTYNEQFF.

The rearrangement joins TRBV5-1 to TRBJ2-7; 8 positions agree with TRBD2. Germline CDR1 and CDR2: SGHRS and YFSETQ. The CDR3 consists of 13 residues. The V and J ends lost 2 bases and 3 bases, in that order; junction bases with no gene match: 1. CDR3 sequence: CASSFGGVYEQYF. The CDR3 coding sequence is TGCGCCAGCAGCTTCGGGGGGGTCTACGAGCAGTACTTC.

The J gene is TRBJ2-4, the V gene TRBV5-4, with 7 bases matching TRBD1. The V gene end was trimmed by 0 bases and the J gene end by 6 bases; junction bases not matched to a gene: 3. The CDR3 runs 14 residues. Germline values: CDR1 SGHNT, CDR2 YYREEE (reference sequence). CDR3 in DNA: TGTGCCAGCAGCTTGGACAGGGGTTCAAACATTCAGTACTTC. Its protein is CASSLDRGSNIQYF.

This clonotype has a single count. The chain recombines TRBV28 with TRBJ2-3; D call uncertain. Germline V gene data show CDR1 as MDHEN and CDR2 as SYDVKM. V shed 2 bases and J shed 0 bases, with 15 bases lying between them. The CDR3 is 17 residues long. The CDR3 here is CASSLQREKDSTDTQYF. CDR3 sequence (DNA): TGTGCCAGCAGTTTACAGAGAGAGAAGGACAGCACAGATACGCAGTATTTT.

The CDR3: CASSYGGYQPQHF. The CDR3 nucleotides are TGTGCCAGCAGTTACGGAGGGTATCAGCCCCAGCATTTT. The chain combines TRBV6-2 or TRBV6-3 with TRBJ1-5; D gene uncertain. The CDR3 consists of 13 residues. Between the trimmed V and J ends, which lost 2 bases and 5 bases, there was a span of 7 bases. Germline V CDR1 and CDR2: MNHEY, SVGEGT.

The table lists this clonotype with a few counts. The rearrangement joins TRBV15 to TRBJ2-3, with D perhaps assigned TRBD1 or TRBD2 (5 bases each). This CDR3 has 13 amino acids. Per germline, CDR1 LNHNV and CDR2 YYDKDF (reference sequence). The V end was cut by 8 bases, the J end by 2 bases, with 11 bases between. CDR3 DNA sequence: TGTGCCACCCGTGAGGGGCCCACAGATACGCAGTATTTT. Translating gives CATREGPTDTQYF.

This clonotype was seen ten or more times. The genes are TRBV20-1 and TRBJ2-1, with 9 bases that match TRBD2. CDR3 size: 13 residues. Germline-derived CDR1 and CDR2 are DFQATT and SNEGSKA (reference sequence). The V and J ends lost 6 bases and 6 bases, in that order; junction bases with no gene match: 6. As DNA, the CDR3 is TGCAGTGCCGACACGACTAGCGGCAATGAGCAGTTCTTC. As protein: CSADTTSGNEQFF.

This clonotype showed up many times. J is TRBJ2-1 and V is TRBV20-1, with TRBD1 identical over 10 bases. Germline-derived CDR1 and CDR2 are DFQATT and SNEGSKA (reference sequence). The V and J ends lost 8 bases and 0 bases, in that order; junction bases with no gene match: 13. The CDR3 has 17 residues. CDR3 in amino acids: CSLRGDRGRYSYNEQFF. In nucleotides, the CDR3 is TGCAGTCTTAGAGGAGACAGGGGGCGATACTCCTACAATGAGCAGTTCTTC.

This clonotype was seen at least ten times. The genes are TRBV20-1 and TRBJ2-1, with no clear D. Trimming left V 3 bases short and J 0 bases short, with 6 bases between. Germline V gene sequence: CDR1 DFQATT, CDR2 SNEGSKA (reference sequence). The CDR3 is 13 amino acids. The CDR3 is CSASWSSYNEQFF. The CDR3, as DNA: TGCAGTGCTAGTTGGAGCTCCTACAATGAGCAGTTCTTC.